The clone carrying this T cell receptor beta chain showed up many times. As to time point: sample taken at primary tumor resection. Whole RNA from tumor, nontumor lung or frozen PBMC was sequenced unsorted. This specimen comes from a study of spatial heterogeneity in lung cancer. V was cut by 1 base and J by 2 bases, with 14 bases left in between. This CDR3 comprises 17 residues. TCRdb itself ran the 5' RACE reads through MiXCR, one entry per CDR3 protein. Of 4,000 to 5,500 distinct CDR3 sequences detected, around 17% appear once; the ten largest clones hold more than 20%. This receptor was identified in a male donor with early-stage non-small cell lung cancer. The sample here was normal lung tissue next to the tumor, taken at surgery. The rearrangement uses TRBV23-1 and TRBJ2-2; D gene uncertain. Being an ORF, TRBV23-1 has a function that is uncertain. Here the CDR3 DNA reads TGCGCCAGCAGTCAATTCCCCTTTACGGGTAACACCGGGGAGCTGTTTTTT. As protein: CASSQFPFTGNTGELFF.